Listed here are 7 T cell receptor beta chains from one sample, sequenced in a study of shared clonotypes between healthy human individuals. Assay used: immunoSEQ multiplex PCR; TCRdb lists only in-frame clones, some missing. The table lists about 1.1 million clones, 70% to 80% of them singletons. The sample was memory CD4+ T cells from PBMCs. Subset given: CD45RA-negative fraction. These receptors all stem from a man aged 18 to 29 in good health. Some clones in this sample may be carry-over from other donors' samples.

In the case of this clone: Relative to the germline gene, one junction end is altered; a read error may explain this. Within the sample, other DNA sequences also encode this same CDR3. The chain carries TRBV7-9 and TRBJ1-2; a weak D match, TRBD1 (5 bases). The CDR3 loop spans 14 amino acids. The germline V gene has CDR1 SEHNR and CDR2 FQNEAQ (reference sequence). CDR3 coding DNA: TGTGCCAGCAGCCCAGGGTTTCAAGACGATGGTTACACCTTC. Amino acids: CASSPGFQDDGYTF.

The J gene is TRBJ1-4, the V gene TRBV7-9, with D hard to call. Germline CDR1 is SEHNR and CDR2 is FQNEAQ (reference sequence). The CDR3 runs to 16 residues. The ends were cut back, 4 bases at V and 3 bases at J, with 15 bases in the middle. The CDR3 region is CASSSGRTHPNEKLFF. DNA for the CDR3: TGTGCCAGCAGCTCCGGACGGACCCACCCTAATGAAAAACTGTTTTTT.

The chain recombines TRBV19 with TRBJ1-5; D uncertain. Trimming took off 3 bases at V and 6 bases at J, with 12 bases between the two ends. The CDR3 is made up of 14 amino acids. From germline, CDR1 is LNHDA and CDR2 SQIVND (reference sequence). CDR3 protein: CASSILVMGQPQHF. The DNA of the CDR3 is TGTGCCAGTAGTATTTTGGTCATGGGTCAGCCCCAGCATTTT. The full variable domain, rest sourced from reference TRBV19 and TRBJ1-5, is DGGITQSPKYLFRKEGQNVTLSCEQNLNHDAMYWYRQDPGQGLRLIYYSQIVNDFQKGDIAEGYSVSREKKESFPLTVTSAQKNPTAFYLCASSILVMGQPQHFGDGTRLSIL.

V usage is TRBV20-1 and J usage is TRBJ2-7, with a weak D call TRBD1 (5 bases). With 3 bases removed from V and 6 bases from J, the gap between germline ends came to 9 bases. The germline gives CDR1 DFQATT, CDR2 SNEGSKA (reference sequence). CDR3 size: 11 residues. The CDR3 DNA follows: TGCAGTGCTAGGGGGCAAGGCGAGCAGTACTTC. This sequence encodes CSARGQGEQYF.

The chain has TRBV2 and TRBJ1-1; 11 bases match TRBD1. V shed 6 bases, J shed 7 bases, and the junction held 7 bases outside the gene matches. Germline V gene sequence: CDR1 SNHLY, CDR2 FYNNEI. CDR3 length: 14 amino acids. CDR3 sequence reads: CASRGGTGGIEAFF. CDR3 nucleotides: TGTGCCAGCAGAGGCGGGACAGGGGGAATTGAAGCTTTCTTT.

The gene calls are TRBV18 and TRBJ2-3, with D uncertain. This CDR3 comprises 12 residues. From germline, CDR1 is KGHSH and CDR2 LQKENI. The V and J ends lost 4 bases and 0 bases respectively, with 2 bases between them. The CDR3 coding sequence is TGTGCCAGCTCACGTAGCACAGATACGCAGTATTTT. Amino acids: CASSRSTDTQYF.

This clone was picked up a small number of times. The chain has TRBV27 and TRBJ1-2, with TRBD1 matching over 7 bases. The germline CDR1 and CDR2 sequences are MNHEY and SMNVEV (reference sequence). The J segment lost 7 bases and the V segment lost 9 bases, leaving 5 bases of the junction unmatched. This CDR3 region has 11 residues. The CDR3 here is CASQGVAGYTF. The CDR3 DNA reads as TGTGCCAGTCAGGGGGTTGCTGGCTACACCTTC.